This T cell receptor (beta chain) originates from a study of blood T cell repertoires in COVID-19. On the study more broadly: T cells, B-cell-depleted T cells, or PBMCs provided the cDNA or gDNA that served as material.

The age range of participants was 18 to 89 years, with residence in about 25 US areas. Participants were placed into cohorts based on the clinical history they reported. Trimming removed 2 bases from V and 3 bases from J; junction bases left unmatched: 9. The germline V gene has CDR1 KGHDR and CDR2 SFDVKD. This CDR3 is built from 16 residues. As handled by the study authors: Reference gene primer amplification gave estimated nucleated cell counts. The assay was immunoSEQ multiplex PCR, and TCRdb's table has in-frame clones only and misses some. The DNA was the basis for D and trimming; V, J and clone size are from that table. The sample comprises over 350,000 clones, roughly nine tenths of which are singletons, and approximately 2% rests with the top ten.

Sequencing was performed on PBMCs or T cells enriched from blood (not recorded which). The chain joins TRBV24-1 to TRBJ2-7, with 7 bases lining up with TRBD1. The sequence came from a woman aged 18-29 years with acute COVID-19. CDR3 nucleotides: TGTGCCACCAGTGATTCGACAGGGAGTAATCTCTACGAGCAGTACTTC. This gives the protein CATSDSTGSNLYEQYF.